This T cell receptor beta chain was observed in a study of technical replicates of blood from several donors. Trimming removed 5 bases from V and 6 bases from J; junction bases left unmatched: 8. CDR3 length equals 14 residues. CDR1 is SGHRS, CDR2 YFSETQ, per germline. The table came from immunoSEQ multiplex PCR; TCRdb's copy has only in-frame clones and leaves some out. The profile shows some 60,000 clones, approximately 87% of them singletons. This chain links TRBV5-1 with TRBJ2-3; TRBD2 aligns across 8 bases. The sequence was collected from a human donor in good health. Some clones in this sample may be carry-over from other donors' samples. The sample consisted of PBMCs. This CDR3 reads CASRPGGAGDTQYF. CDR3 DNA sequence: TGCGCCAGCAGACCCGGGGGGGCCGGGGATACGCAGTATTTT.